This note documents a single T cell receptor (beta chain) sequence. The data were obtained in a study of blood T cell repertoires in COVID-19. Repertoires were generated with immunoSEQ multiplex PCR, while TCRdb's copy carries only in-frame clones and drops some. Of hundreds of thousands of clones in the sample, around 90% are singletons; the top ten hold approximately 2.1%. The origin of this receptor is a woman aged 40 to 49 with acute COVID-19. The specimen sequenced was PBMCs or T cells enriched from blood (not recorded which).

The CDR3 protein is CASSVSEQGEAFF. CDR3 bases: TGTGCCAGCAGCGTGAGTGAGCAGGGGGAAGCTTTCTTT. This chain joins TRBV9 and TRBJ1-1; D perhaps matches TRBD1 (6 bases). Trimming took 2 bases from V and 8 from J, leaving 13 bases between them. The CDR3 has 13 amino acids. Per the germline V gene, CDR1 is SGDLS and CDR2 is YYNGEE.